Given below is one T cell receptor beta chain in context. The data were obtained in a study of blood T cell repertoires in COVID-19. Study in general: Acute and convalescent COVID-19 samples came from the United States, Italy and Spain. In each case, the material was cDNA or gDNA derived from T cells, B-cell-depleted T cells, or PBMCs.

This CDR3 contains 16 residues. The V end lost 4 bases, the J end lost 0 bases, and 13 bases lay between the germline ends. The germline V gene has CDR1 SGDLS and CDR2 YYNGEE. In the study's own analysis: Estimates of nucleated cell counts were drawn from the amplification of reference gene primers. The protocol was immunoSEQ multiplex PCR, while the TCRdb copy is restricted to in-frame clones and leaves out a portion. Clonal size and the V and J genes are those of that table, whereas D and trimming came from the DNA. The sample lists approximately 66,000 clones, around 79% occurring once. This chain joins TRBV9 and TRBJ2-2; D is ambiguous. This TCR came from a man aged 60-69 years with acute or convalescent COVID-19. Sequenced material: peripheral blood. This CDR3 reads CASSPHSYANTGELFF. CDR3 nucleotides: TGTGCCAGCAGCCCTCACAGCTACGCGAACACCGGGGAGCTGTTTTTT.